This record covers a single T cell receptor (beta chain). This sample stems from a study of immune evolution from preneoplasia to lung adenocarcinoma. The ends were cut back, 4 bases at V and 2 bases at J, with 15 bases in the middle. CDR1 and CDR2 (germline): MNHNS, SASEGT. The CDR3 totals 15 residues. Only in-frame clones appear in the TCRdb table, and some are missing; sequencing was by immunoSEQ multiplex PCR. Found here are fewer than 2,000 clones, about four fifths of them singletons; the top ten hold approximately 8%. The V and J genes are TRBV6-1 and TRBJ2-7; the D is unclear. Sequenced input: FFPE tissue from an adenomatous hyperplasia lung lesion. The subset was: atypical adenomatous hyperplasia (AAH), lung preneoplasia. This TCR came from an older donor with lung adenocarcinoma. The CDR3 protein is CASSGSLYSAYEQYF. As DNA, the CDR3 is TGTGCCAGCAGTGGGAGTCTCTACAGCGCCTACGAGCAGTACTTC.